This TCR beta chain was recorded in a study of radiation and T cells in renal cell carcinoma (dated by TCRdb to about 2020). Regarding the study in general: Samples came from a clinical trial, in which primary renal cell carcinomas received 15 Gy stereotactic body radiation therapy followed by nephrectomy 4 weeks later. In total, 50 or so samples underwent TCR beta sequencing: some 25 tumors plus 27 peripheral blood samples. A total of 4 million to 5 million unique CDR3 nucleotide sequences, encoding 2.5 million to 3 million unique CDR3 amino acid sequences, were found across all 50 or so samples.

Between the V and J ends, shortened by 5 bases and 0 bases respectively, the junction contains 11 bases. CDR1 and CDR2, looked up from the germline V gene, are SGHTA and FQGNSA. The cysteine opens and the phenylalanine closes a CDR3 of 15 amino acids. Left in the record is the CDR3 DNA by itself, 45 bases read in frame from the first base. Worth noting for this clone: What antigen it recognizes has not been identified. No base qualities exist here, and no much larger clone lies one base off it.

The time point label, read with the paper, signifies: baseline pretreatment blood. The treatment or condition label corresponds to: 15 Gy SBRT to primary tumor, nephrectomy 4 weeks later. Serial peripheral blood from radiation-treated patients was sampled at baseline, 2 weeks and 4 weeks after SBRT to track tumor-enriched clonotypes. Every patient's renal cell carcinoma showed clear cell pathology. The QIAamp DNA Blood Mini Kit (Qiagen) was used to prepare genomic DNA for TCR sequencing. The analyses included only samples that passed all quality control checks. TCR beta libraries were generated from genomic DNA with the immunoSEQ kit, following the manufacturer's recommendations. For library preparation, a first multiplex PCR was performed with proprietary primers, followed by a second PCR in which unique barcodes were added, and bead cleanups were performed after each round. Each sample batch included a kit-provided positive control reaction and a negative control reaction. The final libraries underwent checking on an Agilent 4200 TapeStation D1000 ScreenTape, volumetric pooling, and quantification by qPCR. Sequencing ran on an Illumina NextSeq500 with a MidOutput 150-cycle cartridge, using 156 Read1 and 15 Index1 cycles with kit custom primers. The pooled library was loaded at around 1.1 pM, and approximately 20% PhiX control was spiked in. Per the authors' processing: The vendor-processed data were analyzed in R, and a clonotype was defined as all T cells that share the same CDR3 nucleotide sequence. In the clone abundance analyses, frequencies were normalized to the 10,000 most abundant clones in each sample. Public T cell clones, which averaged fewer than five per sample, were removed prior to analysis. Tumor-enriched clonotypes and baseline blood-enriched clonotypes were defined as those with an abundance difference of at least 32-fold between compartments. Clonotypes expanded or contracted between blood time points were identified with a beta-binomial differential abundance model. Tumor-blood repertoire similarity was measured with the Baroni-Urbani and Buser coefficient, and group comparisons used two-tailed Wilcoxon tests in R. Drawn from immuneACCESS, this table holds only the in-frame rearrangements with V and J called that TCRdb kept. Clones are partly lost; checked studies trace under half to an unresolved V gene and leave the rest unexplained. D and trimming were read from the DNA, whereas the V and J calls and clone size are those reported in that table. This sample is represented by 110,000 to 150,000 clones; approximately 82% of them were singletons. The top ten clones comprise around 25% of the sample.

Summary of the overall study and its limitations: In blood, the top tumor clonotypes increased between baseline and 2 weeks post-radiation and then shrank by 4 weeks, which suggests that tumor-resident clones expanded only transiently. Because no pretreatment tumor biopsies were available, whether clonotypes were present in the tumor at baseline could not be determined. Blood repertoire dynamics were not followed beyond 4 weeks after treatment. Because the trial had a single-armed design, the trial could not examine how radiation dose or scheduling affected the TCR repertoire.

Rearrangement joined TRBV7-2 to TRBJ1-5, with no D gene named confidently. The receptor's source is a woman aged 45-65 years with renal cell carcinoma. This specimen consisted of blood, obtained from a patient whose treatment included radiotherapy and nephrectomy. The bases are TGTGCCAGCAGCCCGACCCCGTTTAGCAATCAGCCCCAGCATTTT. It specifies CASSPTPFSNQPQHF.